This entry is about one T cell receptor beta chain. The antigen is unknown. The CDR3 runs to 11 residues. Germline CDR1 SGDLS, CDR2 YYNGEE. Trimming shortened V by 4 bases and J by 8 bases, and 7 bases separated the two germline ends. This sample is part of a study of CD8+ T cells in alopecia areata. Findings and limits, study-wide: Tofacitinib yielded significantly lower scalp clonality and fewer expanded CD8+ clones among the top 100. Sharing of TCRs across patients appeared less clear than in mice, possibly for HLA-related reasons.

The authors extracted RNA and reverse transcribed it into cDNA as the sequencing template. Profiled with immunoSEQ multiplex PCR; TCRdb holds only in-frame clones, not every one. The top ten hold 4.5% to 6% of the sample, which has 130,000 or so clones, over 60% seen once. Treatment specified: oral pan-JAK inhibitor, 5-10 mg twice daily. This sequence was found in a human donor with alopecia areata. The chain is built from TRBV9 and TRBJ2-1; no clear D. Here the sequenced sample was CD4+ T cells sorted from blood, taken at week 4, from a patient treated with tofacitinib. CDR3 residues: CASSTYHEQFF. CDR3 DNA: TGTGCCAGCAGCACGTACCATGAGCAGTTCTTC.